This passage covers 23 T cell receptor beta chains from one sample sequenced in a study of response to subunit inactivated influenza vaccine. TCRdb reanalysed the RT-PCR reads using MiXCR and keeps one entry per CDR3 protein. The sample carries hundreds of thousands of distinct CDR3 sequences, about 17% recorded once. Material: CD4+ T cells sorted from PBMCs, obtained roughly 24 months after vaccination. These receptors all come from a man between 45 and 75 years old who received an inactivated influenza vaccine.

The chain uses TRBV29-1 and TRBJ1-4, with unresolved D. CDR3 length: 14 amino acids. V lost 4 bases to trimming and J lost 5 bases, with 14 bases between them. From germline, CDR1 is SQVTM and CDR2 ANQGSEA. CDR3 in DNA: TGCAGCGTTGTGACCAGACCATTGAATGAAAAACTGTTTTTT. Amino acid sequence: CSVVTRPLNEKLFF.

The chain has TRBV24-1 and TRBJ1-2; D might be TRBD1 (5 bases). CDR1 and CDR2 from the germline V gene are KGHDR and SFDVKD. V lost 4 bases and J 0 bases, leaving 8 bases between the germline ends. The CDR3 is made up of 14 amino acids. The CDR3 DNA sequence: TGTGCCACCAGTGAAACGACAGCTAACTATGGCTACACCTTC. It translates to CATSETTANYGYTF.

This clonotype was detected ten times or more. The rearrangement joins TRBV28 to TRBJ2-7, with D unclear. Germline V gene sequence: CDR1 MDHEN, CDR2 SYDVKM. V was shortened by 2 bases and J by 2 bases, with 10 bases between the two germline ends. The CDR3 is 14 residues long. This CDR3 is CASSLGILAYEQYF. The DNA for the CDR3 is TGTGCCAGCAGTTTAGGAATTTTGGCCTACGAGCAGTACTTC. The full variable domain, in which reference TRBV28 and TRBJ2-7 provide the parts outside the CDR3, is DVKVTQSSRYLVKRTGEKVFLECVQDMDHENMFWYRQDPGLGLRLIYFSYDVKMKEKGDIPEGYSVSREKKERFSLILESASTNQTSMYLCASSLGILAYEQYFGPGTRLTVT.

This clonotype was recorded at least ten times. The chain is built from TRBV6-5 and TRBJ1-2; 7 positions match TRBD1. The CDR3 extends over 11 amino acids. Trimming removed 2 bases from V and 13 bases from J; junction bases left unmatched: 4. CDR1 is MNHEY, CDR2 SVGAGI, per germline. DNA for the CDR3: TGTGCCAGCAGTTACGCAGGGGGAGTCACCTTC. Translating it yields CASSYAGGVTF.

This clonotype was seen only a few times. This sequence joins TRBV4-2 and TRBJ2-5; D gene uncertain. Per the germline V gene, CDR1 is LGHNA and CDR2 is YNFKEQ. V lost 0 bases and J 1 base, leaving 9 bases between the germline ends. CDR3 length: 15 residues. The CDR3 coding sequence is TGTGCCAGCAGCCAAGACCGTGGCGGCCAAGAGACCCAGTACTTC. Amino acid sequence: CASSQDRGGQETQYF.

DNA of the CDR3: TGTGCCAGCAGCCAAGGCGGGGCCACAGATACGCAGTATTTT. Its translation: CASSQGGATDTQYF. The rearrangement links TRBV4-2 to TRBJ2-3; TRBD2 might be the D (6 bases). The CDR3 runs to 14 residues. Germline assignment: CDR1 LGHNA and CDR2 YNFKEQ. V was clipped by 1 base and J by 2 bases, with 7 bases between them.

This chain joins TRBV15 and TRBJ1-2, with TRBD1 as a possible D gene (6 bases). In germline, CDR1 is LNHNV, CDR2 YYDKDF (reference sequence). This CDR3 is built from 15 residues. Trimming removed 0 bases at V and 3 bases at J, with 11 bases between. The CDR3: CATSRERGTDYGYTF. The CDR3 nucleotides are TGTGCCACCAGCAGAGAGAGGGGGACGGACTATGGCTACACCTTC.

This clonotype was observed a handful of times. The chain couples TRBV4-3 to TRBJ1-1, with TRBD1 matching over 7 bases. The CDR3 covers 17 residues. The germline gives CDR1 LGHNA, CDR2 YSLEER. Trimming at V came to 0 bases and at J to 3 bases, leaving 10 bases not matched to a gene. The CDR3 spells CASSQERQGFLDTEAFF. The CDR3 DNA follows: TGCGCCAGCAGCCAAGAGAGACAGGGTTTTCTGGACACTGAAGCTTTCTTT.

V gene TRBV11-2 combines with J gene TRBJ1-4, with TRBD1 as a possible D gene (5 bases). Trimming cost V 6 bases and J 7 bases, with 21 bases left between them. This CDR3 has 16 residues. From germline, CDR1 is SGHAT and CDR2 FQNNGV. DNA of the CDR3: TGTGCCAGCAGAACTGAACCCGGGGGAGGGAGTGAAAAACTGTTTTTT. Translation gives CASRTEPGGGSEKLFF.

The chain is built from TRBV10-3 and TRBJ1-2, with D tentatively TRBD1 (5 bases). Germline CDR1 reads ENHRY; CDR2 reads SYGVKD. V was cut by 4 bases and J by 2 bases, with 11 bases left in between. The CDR3 is 14 residues long. DNA of the CDR3: TGTGCCATCAGTGTCGGGGGGGAAAACTATGGCTACACCTTC. As protein: CAISVGGENYGYTF.

This clonotype was detected only a few times. V and J are TRBV3-1 and TRBJ2-7; 10 nucleotides agree with TRBD2. J gave up 7 bases and V 1 base, and 10 bases lay outside the gene matches. CDR3 length: 16 residues. Germline lookup yields CDR1 LGHDT and CDR2 YNNKEL (reference sequence). Here the CDR3 DNA reads TGTGCCAGCAGCCAAGGGCCAGCGGGAGGGCGAAATGAGCAGTACTTC. This codes for CASSQGPAGGRNEQYF.

This clonotype was picked up a small number of times. The chain couples TRBV7-8 to TRBJ2-5, with 8 positions matching TRBD1. The junction had 7 bases not matched to a gene; V was cut back by 5 bases and J by 5 bases. This CDR3 region has 14 residues. Germline V gives CDR1 SGHVS, CDR2 FQNEAQ. CDR3 bases: TGTGCCAGCAGCCACGACAGGGGAAGCGAGACCCAGTACTTC. Residues: CASSHDRGSETQYF. The full variable domain, rest sourced from reference TRBV7-8 and TRBJ2-5, is GAGVSQSPRYKVAKRGQDVALRCDPISGHVSLFWYQQALGQGPEFLTYFQNEAQLDKSGLPSDRFFAERPEGSVSTLKIQRTQQEDSAVYLCASSHDRGSETQYFGPGTRLLVL.

J is TRBJ1-5 and V is TRBV6-1; 9 bases match TRBD1. Looked up from germline, CDR1 is MNHNS and CDR2 is SASEGT. The CDR3 runs to 16 residues. Trimming removed 6 bases from V and 2 bases from J; junction bases left unmatched: 8. CDR3 residues: CASRPNRGQGNQPQHF. CDR3 DNA: TGTGCCAGCAGGCCCAACAGGGGGCAAGGCAATCAGCCCCAGCATTTT.

This clonotype was found many times. The rearrangement joins TRBV12-3 or TRBV12-4 to TRBJ1-2; maybe TRBD1 (5 bases). The CDR3 length is 13 residues. V lost 6 bases and J 8 bases, leaving 16 bases between the germline ends. CDR3 DNA sequence: TGTGCCAGCAGACCCGGGGGATCGGGAGGCTACACCTTC. It specifies CASRPGGSGGYTF.

The chain links TRBV20-1 to TRBJ2-1; no definite D call. The CDR3 is 12 amino acids. Between the trimmed V and J ends, which lost 1 base and 7 bases, there was a span of 8 bases. Germline V lookup: CDR1 DFQATT, CDR2 SNEGSKA (reference sequence). CDR3: CSARAGWNEQFF. For the CDR3, the DNA is TGCAGTGCTAGAGCTGGTTGGAATGAGCAGTTCTTC.

The V call is TRBV20-1, the J call TRBJ2-3; 11 nucleotides line up with TRBD2. J lost 0 bases, V lost 5 bases, and 10 bases had no gene match. Germline V gene data show CDR1 as DFQATT and CDR2 as SNEGSKA (reference sequence). CDR3 length: 17 amino acids. CDR3 residues: CSAAPLAGGPSTDTQYF. DNA of the CDR3: TGCAGTGCTGCCCCCCTAGCGGGGGGCCCTAGCACAGATACGCAGTATTTT.

This clonotype came up a few times. The chain joins TRBV20-1 to TRBJ2-2; D is uncertain. CDR3 size: 14 residues. The V gene lost 3 bases and the J gene lost 4 bases, with 12 bases spanning the gap. Germline-derived CDR1 and CDR2 are DFQATT and SNEGSKA (reference sequence). DNA for the CDR3: TGCAGTGCTAGGAGGACCTCGGGCACCGGGGAGCTGTTTTTT. Translating it yields CSARRTSGTGELFF.

The table lists this clonotype with a few counts. The gene calls are TRBV4-3 and TRBJ2-3; 9 bases fit TRBD2. Germline V gives CDR1 LGHNA, CDR2 YSLEER. The CDR3 runs 19 residues. Unmatched junction bases numbered 17, after V lost 5 bases and J lost 2 bases. The CDR3 region is CASSSRSFIASGVTDTQYF. CDR3 nucleotides: TGCGCCAGCAGCTCTCGGAGCTTTATCGCTAGCGGGGTCACAGATACGCAGTATTTT.

The CDR3 DNA is TGTGCCAGCAGCTTTGGGTCTGTAGCGGGGGCCTACAATGAGCAGTTCTTC. Its protein is CASSFGSVAGAYNEQFF. The V gene is TRBV7-2, the J gene TRBJ2-1; 9 nucleotides match TRBD2. Germline V gene data show CDR1 as SGHTA and CDR2 as FQGNSA. Losses at the gene ends were 3 bases for V and 2 bases for J; bases not matched to a gene: 8. This CDR3 contains 17 residues.

The rearrangement links TRBV29-1 to TRBJ2-5, with D possibly being TRBD1 (6 bases). Deletions cut 2 bases from V and 0 bases from J, with 7 bases between. Looked up from germline, CDR1 is SQVTM and CDR2 is ANQGSEA. The CDR3 totals 13 residues. CDR3 nucleotides: TGCAGCGTTGAAAGGGGGAACCAAGAGACCCAGTACTTC. Residues: CSVERGNQETQYF.

The chain employs TRBV7-9 and TRBJ1-5, with 10 bases aligning to TRBD1. Unmatched junction bases numbered 7, after V lost 5 bases and J lost 6 bases. The germline gives CDR1 SEHNR, CDR2 FQNEAQ (reference sequence). The CDR3 has 15 residues. The CDR3 region has the DNA TGTGCCAGCAGCCGCGGGACAGGGGCCGGTCAGCCCCAGCATTTT. This sequence encodes CASSRGTGAGQPQHF.

This clonotype has a handful of counts. The chain combines TRBV7-9 with TRBJ1-4, with D perhaps TRBD1 (5 bases). Germline V lookup: CDR1 SEHNR, CDR2 FQNEAQ (reference sequence). This CDR3 region has 15 residues. The V end lost 4 bases, the J end lost 5 bases, and 14 bases lay between the germline ends. CDR3 coding DNA: TGTGCCAGCAGCTCTGGGGCCGAGATGAATGAAAAACTGTTTTTT. It yields the protein CASSSGAEMNEKLFF.

The CDR3 loop is CASSSSGGASEQFF. The CDR3 region has the DNA TGTGCCAGCAGTTCGAGCGGGGGGGCCTCTGAGCAGTTCTTC. The rearrangement uses TRBV7-9 and TRBJ2-1; TRBD2 matches 10 bases. Trimming took 6 bases from V and 9 from J; bases not matched to a gene: 8. CDR3 size: 14 residues. Germline loops: CDR1 SEHNR, CDR2 FQNEAQ (reference sequence). The variable domain in full, completed from reference TRBV7-9 and TRBJ2-1, reads DTGVSQNPRHKITKRGQNVTFRCDPISEHNRLYWYRQTLGQGPEFLTYFQNEAQLEKSRLLSDRFSAERPKGSFSTLEIQRTEQGDSAMYLCASSSSGGASEQFFGPGTRLTVL.